This TCR beta chain was documented in a study of cytomegalovirus exposure and HLA in healthy donors. Worth noting for this clone: Its matching antigen is unknown.

Findings and limits, study-wide: CMV serostatus alone was available as immune exposure information. According to a later analysis, donors in an Asian-associated ancestry cluster reportedly had fewer N-insertions than the roughly 630-donor mean.

PCR amplification relied on 60 Vbeta primers (plus 13 Jbeta primers). Using immunoSEQ multiplex PCR, the repertoire was profiled, and TCRdb retains in-frame clones only, with some absent. The sample yields 100,000 to 150,000 clones, under 85% seen once. V was cut by 1 base and J by 7 bases, with 9 bases left in between. CDR1 SGHRS and CDR2 YFSETQ come from the germline V gene. The CDR3 runs 12 residues. Material for sequencing was PBMCs. The chain uses TRBV5-1 and TRBJ2-7, with a tentative D call TRBD1 (5 bases). The clonotype comes from a woman in her 50s in good health and CMV-seropositive. CDR3 sequence reads: CASSLQGLEQYF. In DNA, the CDR3 is TGCGCCAGCAGCTTGCAGGGCTTGGAGCAGTACTTC.